The 21 T cell receptor beta chains listed next were all sequenced from one sample in a study of lymphopenia after photon versus proton radiotherapy. Clones were read by immunoSEQ multiplex PCR, and TCRdb kept only the in-frame ones, dropping some. Of approximately 65,000 clones in the sample, roughly nine tenths were seen once. The material was peripheral blood, obtained from a patient treated with proton-based radiotherapy. These receptors came from an elderly man with esophageal cancer.

V and J are TRBV4-3 and TRBJ1-4; 9 nucleotides align to TRBD1. Germline V gene sequence: CDR1 LGHNA, CDR2 YSLEER. V dropped 0 bases and J dropped 3; count of bases not matched to a gene: 8. CDR3 length: 18 residues. Here the CDR3 DNA reads TGCGCCAGCAGCCAAGACGTCCCGGGACAGGGCCCTAATGAAAAACTGTTTTTT. Translating gives CASSQDVPGQGPNEKLFF.

V gene TRBV5-1 combines with J gene TRBJ2-7, with 7 bases that match TRBD1. Germline V gene sequence: CDR1 SGHRS, CDR2 YFSETQ. V was pared by 4 bases and J by 4 bases, with 5 bases of the junction left unmatched. This CDR3 has 13 amino acids. CDR3 in amino acids: CASSPVRGYEQYF. The CDR3 DNA follows: TGCGCCAGCAGCCCAGTCAGGGGGTACGAGCAGTACTTC.

V usage is TRBV4-2 and J usage is TRBJ2-1, with a weak D call TRBD2 (6 bases). Trimming stripped 1 base from V and 6 bases from J, with 10 bases between. Germline assignment: CDR1 LGHNA and CDR2 YNFKEQ. This CDR3 contains 14 residues. The CDR3 DNA follows: TGTGCCAGCAGCCAAGTCGCAGCGGGCAATGAGCAGTTCTTC. This translates into CASSQVAAGNEQFF.

The chain joins TRBV5-4 to TRBJ2-1, with D maybe TRBD2 (6 bases). Germline CDR1 SGHNT, CDR2 YYREEE (reference sequence). Trimming shortened V by 0 bases and J by 9 bases, and 7 bases separated the two germline ends. The CDR3 has 12 amino acids. In DNA form, the CDR3 reads TGTGCCAGCAGCTTGGGGGGGGTTGAGCAGTTCTTC. This sequence encodes CASSLGGVEQFF.

This chain links TRBV4-3 with TRBJ1-1, with D hard to call. The CDR3 has 14 residues. Trimming removed 0 bases at V and 6 bases at J, with 11 bases between. CDR1 is LGHNA, CDR2 YSLEER, per germline. This CDR3 reads CASSQDIRMPEAFF. Here the CDR3 DNA reads TGCGCCAGCAGCCAAGATATTAGGATGCCTGAAGCTTTCTTT.

This clone was detected many times. The gene calls are TRBV7-9 and TRBJ1-1, with 9 bases that match TRBD1. The V gene's germline CDR1 is SEHNR and CDR2 FQNEAQ (reference sequence). Trimming at V came to 5 bases and at J to 8 bases, leaving 9 bases not matched to a gene. The CDR3 totals 14 residues. CDR3 DNA sequence: TGTGCCAGCAGCGCAACTCGGGACAGGGACGAAGCTTTCTTT. Protein: CASSATRDRDEAFF. Full variable domain (missing parts from reference TRBV7-9 and TRBJ1-1): DTGVSQNPRHKITKRGQNVTFRCDPISEHNRLYWYRQTLGQGPEFLTYFQNEAQLEKSRLLSDRFSAERPKGSFSTLEIQRTEQGDSAMYLCASSATRDRDEAFFGQGTRLTVV.

This chain uses TRBV12-5 with TRBJ2-7, with a tentative D call TRBD1 (6 bases). Trimming took off 0 bases at V and 5 bases at J, with 17 bases between the two ends. This CDR3 is 16 amino acids long. CDR1 and CDR2 from the germline V gene are LGHNT and FRNRAP. The CDR3 coding sequence is TGTGCTAGTGGTTTGGTACTCGGAACAGGGTCCCACGAGCAGTACTTC. This gives the protein CASGLVLGTGSHEQYF.

This chain joins TRBV5-4 and TRBJ2-2; 11 bases fit TRBD2. The CDR3 consists of 15 residues. Trimming removed 3 bases from V and 3 bases from J; junction bases left unmatched: 1. CDR1 is SGHNT, CDR2 YYREEE, per germline (reference sequence). Here the CDR3 reads CASSSLAGDTGELFF. The CDR3 DNA sequence: TGTGCCAGCAGCTCACTAGCGGGAGACACCGGGGAGCTGTTTTTT.

This clone was picked up one time. DNA of the CDR3: TGTGCCAGCTCTTTTGCAGACACCGGGGAGCTGTTTTTT. This codes for CASSFADTGELFF. This chain uses TRBV25-1 with TRBJ2-2; D not certain. The CDR3 has 13 residues. V shed 8 bases and J shed 3 bases, with 10 bases lying between them. Per germline, CDR1 MGHDK and CDR2 SYGVNS.

CDR3 DNA sequence: TGCGCCAGCAGCCCATGGGGCGGAGCCACTGAAGCTTTCTTT. Translated: CASSPWGGATEAFF. The chain combines TRBV4-1 with TRBJ1-1, with a tentative D call TRBD1 (5 bases). CDR1 is MGHRA, CDR2 YSYEKL, per germline. This CDR3 spans 14 amino acids. The V end was cut by 4 bases, the J end by 4 bases, with 13 bases between.

The V gene is TRBV7-9, the J gene TRBJ2-5; 7 nucleotides align to TRBD1. The end of the DNA fits TRBJ2-7 better, so the J call may be wrong. The CDR3 is made up of 14 amino acids. The germline gives CDR1 SEHNR, CDR2 FQNEAQ (reference sequence). The CDR3 coding sequence is TGTGCCAGCAGCTTTACCGCAGGGGGTAACGAGCAGTACTTC. It specifies CASSFTAGGNEQYF.

This clone appeared once. V is TRBV19 and J is TRBJ1-5; 9 bases align to TRBD1. The germline CDR1 and CDR2 sequences are LNHDA and SQIVND (reference sequence). The CDR3 is 16 amino acids. The J segment lost 6 bases and the V segment lost 3 bases, leaving 9 bases of the junction unmatched. The CDR3 DNA is TGTGCCAGTAGTATTTCTCACAGGGGGCCGACTCAGCCCCAGCATTTT. Encoded protein: CASSISHRGPTQPQHF.

The rearrangement joins TRBV6-4 to TRBJ1-1; 7 nucleotides line up with TRBD1. This CDR3 region has 13 residues. The germline V gene encodes CDR1 MRHNA and CDR2 SNTAGT. V trimming: 6 bases; J trimming: 1 base; junction bases outside the gene matches: 2. CDR3: CASRRQGNTEAFF. CDR3 DNA: TGTGCCAGCAGGAGACAGGGGAACACTGAAGCTTTCTTT.

V gene TRBV10-3 combines with J gene TRBJ1-2; D uncertain. The V gene's germline CDR1 is ENHRY and CDR2 SYGVKD. The CDR3 loop spans 14 amino acids. The V and J ends lost 7 bases and 4 bases respectively, with 16 bases between them. In DNA form, the CDR3 reads TGTGCCATCACCACAACGGGTCCCGGCTATGGCTACACCTTC. This sequence encodes CAITTTGPGYGYTF.

J is TRBJ1-2 and V is TRBV14; D remains unclear. The CDR3 runs to 13 residues. In germline, CDR1 is SGHDN, CDR2 FVKESK. Trimming stripped 1 base from V and 4 bases from J, with 7 bases between. DNA for the CDR3: TGTGCCAGCAGCCAAGGCAGCAGCTATGGCTACACCTTC. Amino acid sequence: CASSQGSSYGYTF. Together with reference TRBV14 and TRBJ1-2, the CDR3 gives the full variable domain: EAGVTQFPSHSVIEKGQTVTLRCDPISGHDNLYWYRRVMGKEIKFLLHFVKESKQDESGMPNNRFLAERTGGTYSTLKVQPAELEDSGVYFCASSQGSSYGYTFGSGTRLTVV.

The chain couples TRBV6-5 to TRBJ2-7, with 10 bases identical to TRBD1. Germline trimming cut 2 bases from V and 0 bases from J; bases unmatched to any gene: 1. This CDR3 is 15 amino acids long. Per germline, CDR1 MNHEY and CDR2 SVGAGI. CDR3 coding DNA: TGTGCCAGCAGTTACGGGACAGGGGCCTCCTACGAGCAGTACTTC. Amino acids: CASSYGTGASYEQYF.

V gene TRBV4-1 combines with J gene TRBJ2-1; 8 positions match TRBD1. V lost 1 base and J lost 7; bases outside the gene matches: 6. Germline CDR1 MGHRA, CDR2 YSYEKL. The CDR3 totals 15 residues. The CDR3 loop is CASSQVAGGLNEQFF. CDR3 sequence (DNA): TGCGCCAGCAGCCAAGTAGCAGGGGGCTTGAATGAGCAGTTCTTC.

The V gene is TRBV14, the J gene TRBJ1-1, with TRBD1 matching 9 bases. The CDR3 totals 15 residues. Losses at the gene ends were 3 bases for V and 5 bases for J; bases not matched to a gene: 7. In germline, CDR1 is SGHDN, CDR2 FVKESK. The chain's CDR3 is CASSHYRGLRTEAFF. The CDR3 region has the DNA TGTGCCAGCAGCCACTACAGGGGGCTTAGGACTGAAGCTTTCTTT.

The V call is TRBV9, the J call TRBJ2-3, with 11 bases lining up with TRBD2. In germline, CDR1 is SGDLS, CDR2 YYNGEE. J gave up 2 bases and V 3 bases, and 11 bases lay outside the gene matches. This CDR3 comprises 18 residues. The CDR3 nucleotides read TGTGCCAGCAGCGCGGCCCGGACTAGCGGGCTTTCCACAGATACGCAGTATTTT. Protein product: CASSAARTSGLSTDTQYF.

The chain links TRBV30 to TRBJ1-3; tentative D call: TRBD1 (6 bases). The V end was cut by 2 bases, the J end by 0 bases, with 8 bases between. The CDR3 is 14 residues long. Germline V gives CDR1 GTSNPN, CDR2 SVGIG (reference sequence). The CDR3 DNA reads as TGTGCCTGGAGTAGGGGGGTCTCTGGAAACACCATATATTTT. Its translation is CAWSRGVSGNTIYF.

The genes are TRBV7-9 and TRBJ1-5, with 12 nucleotides matching TRBD1. Germline CDR1 is SEHNR and CDR2 is FQNEAQ (reference sequence). This CDR3 has 18 amino acids. Trimming cost V 4 bases and J 5 bases; bases outside gene matches: 12. CDR3 in amino acids: CASSSTSWDRGRHQPQHF. The CDR3 DNA reads as TGTGCCAGCAGCTCAACGTCGTGGGACAGGGGGCGGCATCAGCCCCAGCATTTT.